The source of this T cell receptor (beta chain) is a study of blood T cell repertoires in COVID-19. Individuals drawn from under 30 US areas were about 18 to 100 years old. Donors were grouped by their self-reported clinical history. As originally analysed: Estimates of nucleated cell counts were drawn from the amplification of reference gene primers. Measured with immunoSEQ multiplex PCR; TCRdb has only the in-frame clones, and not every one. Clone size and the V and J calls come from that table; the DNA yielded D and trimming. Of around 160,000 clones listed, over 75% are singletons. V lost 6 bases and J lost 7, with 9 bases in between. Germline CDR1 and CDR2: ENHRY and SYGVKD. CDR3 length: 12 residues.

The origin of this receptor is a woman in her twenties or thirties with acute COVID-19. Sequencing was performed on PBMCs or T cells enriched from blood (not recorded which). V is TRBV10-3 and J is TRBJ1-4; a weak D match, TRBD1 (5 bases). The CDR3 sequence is CAIRDIGEKLFF. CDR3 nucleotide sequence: TGTGCCATCAGGGACATAGGTGAAAAACTGTTTTTT.